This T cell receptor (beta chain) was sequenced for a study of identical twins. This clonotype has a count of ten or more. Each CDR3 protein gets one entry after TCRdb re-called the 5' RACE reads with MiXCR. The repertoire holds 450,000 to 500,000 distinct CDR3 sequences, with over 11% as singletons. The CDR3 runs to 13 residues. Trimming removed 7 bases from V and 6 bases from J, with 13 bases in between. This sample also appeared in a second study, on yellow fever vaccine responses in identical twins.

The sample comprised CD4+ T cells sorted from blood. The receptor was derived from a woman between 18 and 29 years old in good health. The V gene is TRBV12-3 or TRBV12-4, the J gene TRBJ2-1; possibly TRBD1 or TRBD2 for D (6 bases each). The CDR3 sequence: CASTKGGINEQFF. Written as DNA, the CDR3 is TGTGCCAGCACCAAAGGGGGGATCAATGAGCAGTTCTTC.